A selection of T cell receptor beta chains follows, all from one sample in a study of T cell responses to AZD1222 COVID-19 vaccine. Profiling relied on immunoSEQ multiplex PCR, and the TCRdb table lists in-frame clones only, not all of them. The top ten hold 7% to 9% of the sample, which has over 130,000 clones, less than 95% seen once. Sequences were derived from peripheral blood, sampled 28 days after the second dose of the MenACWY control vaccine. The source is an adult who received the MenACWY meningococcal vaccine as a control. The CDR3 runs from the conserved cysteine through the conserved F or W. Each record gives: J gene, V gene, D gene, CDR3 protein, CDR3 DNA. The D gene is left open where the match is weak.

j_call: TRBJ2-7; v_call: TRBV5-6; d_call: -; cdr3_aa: CASSLGTVGSREQYF; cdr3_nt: TGTGCCAGCAGCTTGGGGACAGTGGGGTCGAGGGAGCAGTACTTC
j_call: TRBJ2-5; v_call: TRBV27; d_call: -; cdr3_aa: CASSLAQKETQYF; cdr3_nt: TGTGCCAGCAGTTTAGCCCAGAAAGAGACCCAGTACTTC
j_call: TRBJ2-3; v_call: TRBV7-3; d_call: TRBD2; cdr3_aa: CASSLIAGSTDTQYF; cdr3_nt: TGTGCCAGCAGCTTAATAGCGGGGAGCACAGATACGCAGTATTTT
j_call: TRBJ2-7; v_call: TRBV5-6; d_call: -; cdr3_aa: CASSPGDYEQYF; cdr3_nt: TGTGCCAGCAGCCCGGGTGACTACGAGCAGTACTTC
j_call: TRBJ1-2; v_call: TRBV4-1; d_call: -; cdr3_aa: CASSQDRPGAWGYTF; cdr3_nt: TGCGCCAGCAGCCAAGATCGTCCGGGGGCATGGGGCTACACCTTC
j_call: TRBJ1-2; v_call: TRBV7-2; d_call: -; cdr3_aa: CASSTLTVLYGYTF; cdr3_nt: TGTGCCAGCAGCACACTGACCGTACTCTATGGCTACACCTTC
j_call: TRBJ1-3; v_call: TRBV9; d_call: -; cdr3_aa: CASSASADSGNTIYF; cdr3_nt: TGTGCCAGCAGTGCCTCAGCTGACTCTGGAAACACCATATATTTT
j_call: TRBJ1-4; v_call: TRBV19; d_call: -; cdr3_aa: CASSIIDRPNEKLFF; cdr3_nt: TGTGCCAGTAGTATAATCGACAGACCAAATGAAAAACTGTTTTTT
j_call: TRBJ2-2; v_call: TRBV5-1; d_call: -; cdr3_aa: CASSLSTANTGELFF; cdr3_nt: TGCGCCAGCAGCTTGTCCACGGCGAACACCGGGGAGCTGTTTTTT
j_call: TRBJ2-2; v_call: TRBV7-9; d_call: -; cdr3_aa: CASSPLGPRNTGELFF; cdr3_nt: TGTGCCAGCAGTCCCCTGGGGCCGAGGAACACCGGGGAGCTGTTTTTT
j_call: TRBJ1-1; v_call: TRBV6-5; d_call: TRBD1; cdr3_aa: CASRGRDRGPVAFF; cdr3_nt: TGTGCCAGCAGGGGCCGGGACAGGGGGCCCGTGGCTTTCTTT
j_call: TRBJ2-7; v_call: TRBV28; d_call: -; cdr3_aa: CASSLGGYEQYF; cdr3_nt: TGTGCCAGCAGTCTAGGAGGTTACGAGCAGTACTTC
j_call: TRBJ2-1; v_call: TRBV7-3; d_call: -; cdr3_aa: CASSQGQGAGTSGRRVDEQFF; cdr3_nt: TGTGCCAGCAGCCAGGGACAGGGGGCAGGTACTAGCGGGAGGAGAGTCGATGAGCAGTTCTTC
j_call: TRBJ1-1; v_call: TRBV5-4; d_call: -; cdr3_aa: CASSLEAGLGTEAFF; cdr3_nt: TGTGCCAGCAGCTTGGAGGCAGGGTTAGGCACTGAAGCTTTCTTT
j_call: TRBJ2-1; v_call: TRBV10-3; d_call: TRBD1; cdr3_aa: CAIQGARESYNEQFF; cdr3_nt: TGTGCCATACAGGGGGCTAGGGAGTCCTACAATGAGCAGTTCTTC